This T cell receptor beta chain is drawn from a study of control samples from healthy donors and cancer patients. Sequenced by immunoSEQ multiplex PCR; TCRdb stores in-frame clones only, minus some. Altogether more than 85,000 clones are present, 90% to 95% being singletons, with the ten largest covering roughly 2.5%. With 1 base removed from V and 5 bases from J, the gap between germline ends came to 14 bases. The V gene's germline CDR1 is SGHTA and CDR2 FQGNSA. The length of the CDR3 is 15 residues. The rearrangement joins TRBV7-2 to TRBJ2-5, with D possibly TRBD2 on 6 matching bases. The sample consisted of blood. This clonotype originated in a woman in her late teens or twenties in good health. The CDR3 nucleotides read TGTGCCAGCAGCTTAGAGGGTGGGAGCGGGGAGACCCAGTACTTC. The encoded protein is CASSLEGGSGETQYF.